Each of the 22 T cell receptor beta chains below was sequenced from the same sample in a study of metastatic and nonmetastatic thyroid tumors (dated by TCRdb to 2018 to 2020). Library preparation was by PCR. TCRdb lists the instrument as Illumina HiSeq 4000. The public sequencing data were trimmed at Q25 with fastp and processed into clonotypes with MiXCR by TCRdb, which kept only in-frame beta chains. The sample contains 75,000 to 100,000 clones, roughly 13% of them found a single time. The top ten clones comprise 10% to 12% of the sample. Before undergoing thyroid surgery, none of the patients had been given any kind of treatment. Sequencing input: blood. The receptor set was obtained from a female donor with papillary thyroid cancer or a benign thyroid nodule (not recorded which). Some clones in this sample may be carry-over from other donors' samples.

This clone was observed at least ten times. The CDR3 here is CASGEDPAAWVHGYTF. CDR3 DNA: TGTGCCAGCGGAGAGGACCCGGCAGCCTGGGTTCATGGCTACACCTTC. V and J are TRBV2 and TRBJ1-2; unclear D gene. CDR3 size: 16 residues. V was clipped by 8 bases and J by 6 bases, with 25 bases between them. Germline V CDR1 and CDR2: SNHLY, FYNNEI.

The sample holds many counts of this clone. The chain links TRBV10-3 to TRBJ2-1; maybe TRBD2 (5 bases). V was pared by 3 bases and J by 5 bases, with 20 bases between. The CDR3 spans 17 residues. Per the germline V gene, CDR1 is ENHRY and CDR2 is SYGVKD. The CDR3 protein is CAISEERETIPHNEQFF. CDR3 nucleotides: TGTGCCATCAGTGAAGAGAGGGAGACCATTCCCCACAATGAGCAGTTCTTC.

In this sample, this clone turned up many times. V usage is TRBV9 and J usage is TRBJ2-3; 10 positions agree with TRBD2. This CDR3 spans 16 amino acids. The germline gives CDR1 SGDLS, CDR2 YYNGEE. Trimming at V came to 3 bases and at J to 2 bases, leaving 6 bases not matched to a gene. The CDR3 nucleotides read TGTGCCAGCAGCGCCCGGACTAGCGGAACCACAGATACGCAGTATTTT. Its protein product is CASSARTSGTTDTQYF. Drawing the rest from reference TRBV9 and TRBJ2-3, the complete variable domain is DSGVTQTPKHLITATGQRVTLRCSPRSGDLSVYWYQQSLDQGLQFLIQYYNGEERAKGNILERFSAQQFPDLHSELNLSSLELGDSALYFCASSARTSGTTDTQYFGPGTRLTVL.

This clone was counted between two and nine times. Being one base from a much bigger clone, this may be a read error. The sample has other DNA sequences that encode this CDR3 too. This chain's CDR3 is CSAVAGGPQETQYF. CDR3 DNA sequence: TGCAGTGCAGTAGCGGGGGGCCCTCAAGAGACCCAGTACTTC. The chain joins TRBV20-1 to TRBJ2-5; 10 nucleotides line up with TRBD2. Germline-derived CDR1 and CDR2 are DFQATT and SNEGSKA (reference sequence). This CDR3 comprises 14 residues. Losses at the gene ends were 6 bases for V and 2 bases for J; bases not matched to a gene: 6.

This clone was picked up many times. The chain uses TRBV25-1 and TRBJ1-5, with 7 bases identical to TRBD1. The V segment lost 5 bases and the J segment 7 bases; nucleotides outside the gene matches: 8. The CDR3 sequence is 14 residues long. Germline-derived CDR1 and CDR2 are MGHDK and SYGVNS. The CDR3 DNA follows: TGTGCCAGCAGTACAACAGGGGAAAGCCAGCCCCAGCATTTT. The encoded protein is CASSTTGESQPQHF.

As for this clone: Its ends do not fully match the called genes, so a read error is possible. The rearrangement uses TRBV6-1 and TRBJ1-1; perhaps TRBD1 as D (6 bases). The CDR3 has 15 residues. Germline V gene data show CDR1 as MNHNS and CDR2 as SASEGT. CDR3: CASSGQPPRVTEAFF. The DNA for the CDR3 is TGCGCCAGCAGTGGACAGCCCCCGCGGGTCACTGAAGCTTTCTTT.

In its sample, this clone was seen many times. The rearrangement joins TRBV24-1 to TRBJ2-1, with TRBD2 matching 7 bases. The CDR3 is made up of 15 amino acids. The germline CDR1 and CDR2 sequences are KGHDR and SFDVKD. Trimming at V came to 5 bases and at J to 7 bases, leaving 10 bases not matched to a gene. Here the CDR3 DNA reads TGTGCCACCAGTGCCCCCTTTGGGGGGGTGAATGAGCAGTTCTTC. Its protein product is CATSAPFGGVNEQFF.

This clone was picked up many times. V is TRBV5-1 and J is TRBJ2-7; 14 nucleotides line up with TRBD2. This CDR3 spans 16 amino acids. J gave up 3 bases and V 6 bases, and 8 bases lay outside the gene matches. The germline V gene has CDR1 SGHRS and CDR2 YFSETQ. The CDR3: CASTQGTSGGFYEQYF. CDR3 nucleotides: TGCGCCAGCACCCAAGGGACTAGCGGGGGATTCTACGAGCAGTACTTC.

This clone occurred a few times. The V gene is TRBV28, the J gene TRBJ2-7; D is uncertain. The germline V gene encodes CDR1 MDHEN and CDR2 SYDVKM. There are 13 residues in the CDR3. V shed 3 bases and J shed 5 bases, with 11 bases lying between them. CDR3 DNA sequence: TGTGCCAGCAGTTTGGCCGGCTACCACGAGCAGTACTTC. Its protein is CASSLAGYHEQYF. Complete variable domain (other parts from reference TRBV28 and TRBJ2-7): DVKVTQSSRYLVKRTGEKVFLECVQDMDHENMFWYRQDPGLGLRLIYFSYDVKMKEKGDIPEGYSVSREKKERFSLILESASTNQTSMYLCASSLAGYHEQYFGPGTRLTVT.

This clone was observed many times. The V gene is TRBV2, the J gene TRBJ2-2, with 7 bases aligning to TRBD1. The length of the CDR3 is 15 residues. The germline V gene has CDR1 SNHLY and CDR2 FYNNEI. With V trimmed by 0 bases and J by 7 bases, 5 bases remained unmatched. CDR3 region: CASSEARGGDGELFF. CDR3 nucleotides: TGTGCCAGCAGTGAAGCCAGAGGGGGCGACGGGGAGCTGTTTTTT.

This clone was picked up many times. The chain uses TRBV4-3 and TRBJ2-2; TRBD2 matches 7 bases. V gave up 0 bases and J gave up 6 bases; unmatched junction bases: 1. Germline CDR1 LGHNA, CDR2 YSLEER. The CDR3 has 14 residues. For the CDR3, the DNA is TGCGCCAGCAGCCAAGAGGGGGGGGCCGGGGAGCTGTTTTTT. Translated, it gives CASSQEGGAGELFF.

For this clone: A much larger clone is a single base away; this may be a read error. CDR3 residues: CASSAGHGALNTEAFF. The DNA for the CDR3 is TGTGCCAGCAGCGCCGGACATGGGGCCTTGAACACTGAAGCTTTCTTT. This chain connects TRBV9 to TRBJ1-1, with a possible D match to TRBD1 (5 bases). This CDR3 contains 16 residues. Trimming took 3 bases from V and 0 from J, leaving 15 bases between them. Germline V lookup: CDR1 SGDLS, CDR2 YYNGEE.

Many counts were recorded for this clone. The chain joins TRBV5-4 to TRBJ2-7; 7 positions agree with TRBD2. With 2 bases clipped from V and 1 base from J, the junction kept 0 bases outside the gene matches. The CDR3 is 13 residues long. Germline CDR1 reads SGHNT; CDR2 reads YYREEE (reference sequence). CDR3 DNA: TGTGCCAGCAGCTTTAGCGGGTCCTACGAGCAGTACTTC. Protein sequence: CASSFSGSYEQYF. Variable domain in full (rest from reference TRBV5-4 and TRBJ2-7): ETGVTQSPTHLIKTRGQQVTLRCSSQSGHNTVSWYQQALGQGPQFIFQYYREEENGRGNFPPRFSGLQFPNYSSELNVNALELDDSALYLCASSFSGSYEQYFGPGTRLTVT.

In this sample, this clone turned up many times. This sequence joins TRBV2 and TRBJ1-2, with D possibly TRBD1 on 6 matching bases. Germline CDR1 is SNHLY and CDR2 is FYNNEI. The CDR3 spans 12 residues. The V gene lost 4 bases and the J gene lost 4 bases, with 7 bases spanning the gap. The CDR3 DNA sequence: TGTGCCAGCAGTGGGGGGGCCTATGGCTACACCTTC. It encodes CASSGGAYGYTF. Using reference TRBV2 and TRBJ1-2 for the parts outside the CDR3, the full variable domain is EPEVTQTPSHQVTQMGQEVILRCVPISNHLYFYWYRQILGQKVEFLVSFYNNEISEKSEIFDDQFSVERPDGSNFTLKIRSTKLEDSAMYFCASSGGAYGYTFGSGTRLTVV.

This clone was seen ten or more times. Other DNA sequences in the sample encode the same CDR3. The J gene is TRBJ2-1, the V gene TRBV9, with D tentatively TRBD1 or TRBD2 (5 bases each). This CDR3 is built from 15 residues. The V gene lost 1 base and the J gene lost 0 bases, with 8 bases spanning the gap. Germline V lookup: CDR1 SGDLS, CDR2 YYNGEE. The CDR3, as DNA: TGTGCCAGCAGCGTACAGGGAGACTCCTACAATGAGCAGTTCTTC. Amino acid sequence: CASSVQGDSYNEQFF.

This clone was recorded at least ten times. The CDR3 bases are TGTGCCAGCAGTTTAGGTCCCAATCAGCCCCAGCATTTT. It translates to CASSLGPNQPQHF. The J gene is TRBJ1-5, the V gene TRBV28; D is unclear. Trimming stripped 2 bases from V and 3 bases from J, with 5 bases between. The V gene's germline CDR1 is MDHEN and CDR2 SYDVKM. This CDR3 contains 13 residues.

In this sample, this clone turned up many times. The chain is built from TRBV3-1 and TRBJ2-5; the D gene is possibly TRBD2 (5 bases). The length of the CDR3 is 15 residues. Germline lookup yields CDR1 LGHDT and CDR2 YNNKEL (reference sequence). The ends were cut back, 5 bases at V and 5 bases at J, with 18 bases in the middle. Written as DNA, the CDR3 is TGTGCCAGCAGCTCACGACTATTCCTGGGGGAGACCCAGTACTTC. The encoded protein is CASSSRLFLGETQYF.

The chain joins TRBV7-2 to TRBJ1-1; D gene uncertain. This CDR3 has 15 amino acids. Per the germline V gene, CDR1 is SGHTA and CDR2 is FQGNSA. Trimming shortened V by 2 bases and J by 6 bases, and 16 bases separated the two germline ends. CDR3 sequence reads: CASSLLGIASSEAFF. The CDR3 region has the DNA TGTGCCAGCAGCTTACTCGGGATAGCCTCATCTGAAGCTTTCTTT.

This clone has at least ten counts. J is TRBJ2-3 and V is TRBV5-6, with D hard to call. The CDR3 runs to 16 residues. Trimming removed 3 bases at V and 5 bases at J, with 19 bases between. Germline lookup yields CDR1 SGHDT and CDR2 YYEEEE. CDR3 nucleotide sequence: TGTGCCAGCAGCTCATCAAGACTCAGGTGGATAGATACGCAGTATTTT. Protein product: CASSSSRLRWIDTQYF.

This clone was picked up many times. The J gene is TRBJ1-2, the V gene TRBV2; D remains unclear. The CDR3 is made up of 12 amino acids. Germline V CDR1 and CDR2: SNHLY, FYNNEI. The germline V and J ends were trimmed by 5 bases and 2 bases, with 6 bases remaining between them. The CDR3 sequence: CASSNRNYGYTF. The CDR3 bases are TGTGCCAGCAGTAATCGGAACTATGGCTACACCTTC.

This clone has a count of ten or more. The chain joins TRBV7-2 to TRBJ2-1; D is ambiguous. The CDR3 has 12 residues. V was trimmed by 4 bases and J by 8 bases, leaving 9 bases between them. Per the germline V gene, CDR1 is SGHTA and CDR2 is FQGNSA. The CDR3 DNA sequence: TGTGCCAGCAGCTCCTATTCGGATGAGCAGTTCTTC. Translating gives CASSSYSDEQFF.

This clone was recorded many times. The rearrangement links TRBV7-2 to TRBJ2-1; 10 positions match TRBD2. The CDR3 is 15 amino acids. The ends lost 6 bases at V and 4 bases at J; junction bases unmatched: 6. The V gene's germline CDR1 is SGHTA and CDR2 FQGNSA. The DNA for the CDR3 is TGTGCCAGCAGTTTACTAGCGGGACTATACAATGAGCAGTTCTTC. Translating gives CASSLLAGLYNEQFF.